What follows are 13 T cell receptor beta chains derived from one specimen sequenced in a study of identical twins. TCRdb used MiXCR to reprocess the 5' RACE reads, holding one entry per CDR3 protein. The data hold about 890,000 distinct CDR3 sequences, with over 9% observed a single time. The data also belong to a second study, concerning yellow fever vaccine responses in identical twins.

Sequenced material: PBMCs. The receptors were sampled from a woman between 18 and 29 years old in good health.

This clonotype showed up many times. The chain is built from TRBV5-1 and TRBJ2-1; 14 nucleotides align to TRBD2. This CDR3 is 16 amino acids long. Per the germline V gene, CDR1 is SGHRS and CDR2 is YFSETQ. V dropped 4 bases and J dropped 8; count of bases not matched to a gene: 8. The CDR3 region is CASSLWTSGRNDEQFF. The CDR3 region has the DNA TGCGCCAGCAGCCTATGGACTAGCGGGAGGAACGATGAGCAGTTCTTC. The full variable domain, rest sourced from reference TRBV5-1 and TRBJ2-1, is KAGVTQTPRYLIKTRGQQVTLSCSPISGHRSVSWYQQTPGQGLQFLFEYFSETQRNKGNFPGRFSGRQFSNSRSEMNVSTLELGDSALYLCASSLWTSGRNDEQFFGPGTRLTVL.

This clonotype was counted at least ten times. The chain links TRBV7-9 to TRBJ1-2; a possible D gene is TRBD1 (6 bases). Germline V CDR1 and CDR2: SEHNR, FQNEAQ (reference sequence). The CDR3 covers 13 residues. Trimming left V 8 bases short and J 8 bases short, with 18 bases between. CDR3 sequence (DNA): TGTGCCAGCCTTGGACAGCCTTCGTCCGGCTACACCTTC. Translation gives CASLGQPSSGYTF.

The chain links TRBV7-2 to TRBJ2-5; D unresolved. Germline V gives CDR1 SGHTA, CDR2 FQGNSA. V lost 6 bases and J lost 8, with 16 bases in between. The CDR3 consists of 13 residues. CDR3 region: CASRPDSTATQYF. DNA of the CDR3: TGTGCCAGCAGACCCGACTCGACGGCCACCCAGTACTTC.

This clonotype turned up a few times. The CDR3 nucleotides read TGTGCCAGCACTCCCGGGGAGAACTATGGCTACACCTTC. This sequence encodes CASTPGENYGYTF. This sequence joins TRBV6-1 and TRBJ1-2; D not certain. Germline CDR1 MNHNS, CDR2 SASEGT. The V end was cut by 7 bases, the J end by 2 bases, with 11 bases between. The CDR3 totals 13 residues.

A remark on this clonotype: This could be a read error, since a much larger clone is one nucleotide away. The chain carries TRBV27 and TRBJ2-7; possible D gene TRBD2, 5 bases. V was clipped by 3 bases and J by 0 bases, with 6 bases between them. The V gene's germline CDR1 is MNHEY and CDR2 SMNVEV (reference sequence). The CDR3 has 13 amino acids. The chain's CDR3 is CASSFAGSYEQYF. Here the CDR3 DNA reads TGTGCCAGCAGTTTCGCGGGCTCCTACGAGCAGTACTTC.

This clonotype appeared many times. This chain links TRBV7-8 with TRBJ1-1; 7 bases line up with TRBD1. V was pared by 8 bases and J by 4 bases, with 7 bases of the junction left unmatched. The CDR3 consists of 13 residues. CDR1 is SGHVS and CDR2 is FQNEAQ in the germline V gene. This CDR3 reads CASLPQGFTEAFF. CDR3 nucleotide sequence: TGTGCCAGCCTCCCACAGGGGTTCACTGAAGCTTTCTTT. Full variable domain (rest looked up from reference TRBV7-8 and TRBJ1-1): GAGVSQSPRYKVAKRGQDVALRCDPISGHVSLFWYQQALGQGPEFLTYFQNEAQLDKSGLPSDRFFAERPEGSVSTLKIQRTQQEDSAVYLCASLPQGFTEAFFGQGTRLTVV.

This rearrangement joins TRBV12-3 or TRBV12-4 to TRBJ1-2; no definite D call. CDR3 length equals 18 residues. Between the trimmed V and J ends, which lost 5 bases and 6 bases, there was a span of 28 bases. This CDR3 is CASSPRGTGGWMRDGYTF. The CDR3 DNA sequence: TGTGCCAGCAGTCCTAGAGGTACTGGTGGGTGGATGCGAGATGGCTACACCTTC.

The chain has TRBV11-3 and TRBJ2-1, with 10 bases matching TRBD2. V was clipped by 2 bases and J by 7 bases; unmatched bases: 5. Germline CDR1 and CDR2: SGHNT and YENEEA. The CDR3 is 15 residues long. CDR3 residues: CASSLHLAGVNEQFF. CDR3 nucleotide sequence: TGTGCCAGCAGCTTACATCTAGCGGGAGTGAATGAGCAGTTCTTC. The entire variable domain, with the rest obtained from reference TRBV11-3 and TRBJ2-1, is as follows: EAGVVQSPRYKIIEKKQPVAFWCNPISGHNTLYWYLQNLGQGPELLIRYENEEAVDDSQLPKDRFSAERLKGVDSTLKIQPAELGDSAVYLCASSLHLAGVNEQFFGPGTRLTVL.

The V and J genes are TRBV12-5 and TRBJ2-3; TRBD1 matches 10 bases. Germline CDR1 is LGHNT and CDR2 is FRNRAP. CDR3 length equals 19 residues. Trimming at V came to 0 bases and at J to 2 bases, leaving 11 bases not matched to a gene. CDR3 sequence (DNA): TGTGCTAGTGGTTTGGTACCAGGGACAGGGGCGGGTCCCACAGATACGCAGTATTTT. Protein product: CASGLVPGTGAGPTDTQYF.

This clonotype was seen many times. The chain couples TRBV12-3 or TRBV12-4 to TRBJ2-1; 8 nucleotides align to TRBD2. Germline trimming cut 3 bases from V and 10 bases from J; bases unmatched to any gene: 5. The CDR3 totals 13 residues. The CDR3 region is CASSFGRGEEQFF. DNA for the CDR3: TGTGCCAGCAGTTTCGGGAGGGGGGAGGAGCAGTTCTTC.

The chain joins TRBV2 to TRBJ2-1; possibly TRBD2 for D (6 bases). V was clipped by 4 bases and J by 5 bases, with 18 bases between them. CDR1 SNHLY and CDR2 FYNNEI come from the germline V gene. The CDR3 is 16 amino acids. The DNA of the CDR3 is TGTGCCAGCAGTGTTTCCGGGAGTAGTATTAACAATGAGCAGTTCTTC. Translated, it gives CASSVSGSSINNEQFF. Drawing the rest from reference TRBV2 and TRBJ2-1, the complete variable domain is EPEVTQTPSHQVTQMGQEVILRCVPISNHLYFYWYRQILGQKVEFLVSFYNNEISEKSEIFDDQFSVERPDGSNFTLKIRSTKLEDSAMYFCASSVSGSSINNEQFFGPGTRLTVL.

This clonotype was counted a few times. V gene TRBV20-1 combines with J gene TRBJ2-1, with D perhaps TRBD2 (6 bases). CDR1 is DFQATT and CDR2 is SNEGSKA in the germline V gene (reference sequence). This CDR3 comprises 14 residues. V was pared by 6 bases and J by 6 bases, with 18 bases between. CDR3: CSAVPEGDFNEQFF. Here the CDR3 DNA reads TGCAGTGCCGTCCCCGAAGGGGACTTCAATGAGCAGTTCTTC.

CDR3 sequence (DNA): TGCGCCAGCAGCTTGGCTAGGGGAGGGACACCTTACAATGAGCAGTTCTTC. It yields the protein CASSLARGGTPYNEQFF. V usage is TRBV5-1 and J usage is TRBJ2-1; possibly TRBD2 for D (7 bases). Germline assignment: CDR1 SGHRS and CDR2 YFSETQ. V dropped 0 bases and J dropped 4 bases, with 17 bases sitting between them. The CDR3 spans 17 residues.